These 32 T cell receptor beta chains came from one sample sequenced in a study of blood T cell repertoires in COVID-19. Here immunoSEQ multiplex PCR was the method, and the copy in TCRdb shows in-frame clones only, minus some. The sample consists of about 38,000 clones, roughly 89% of them appearing once. The sample consisted of peripheral blood. These receptors all come from a human donor in a cohort sampled during active COVID-19.

The V call is TRBV18, the J call TRBJ1-5; D is unclear. Trimming pared 2 bases from V and 0 bases from J, leaving 11 bases between. Germline V gene sequence: CDR1 KGHSH, CDR2 LQKENI. The length of the CDR3 is 16 residues. In DNA form, the CDR3 reads TGTGCCAGCTCACCAAGGACTCCGAATAGCAATCAGCCCCAGCATTTT. This codes for CASSPRTPNSNQPQHF. The variable domain in full, with the rest retrieved from reference TRBV18 and TRBJ1-5, is NAGVMQNPRHLVRRRGQEARLRCSPMKGHSHVYWYRQLPEEGLKFMVYLQKENIIDESGMPKERFSAEFPKEGPSILRIQQVVRGDSAAYFCASSPRTPNSNQPQHFGDGTRLSIL.

This rearrangement joins TRBV4-2 to TRBJ2-1, with 12 positions matching TRBD2. The CDR3 consists of 16 residues. The J segment lost 0 bases and the V segment lost 4 bases, leaving 1 base of the junction unmatched. The germline V gene encodes CDR1 LGHNA and CDR2 YNFKEQ. CDR3 in DNA: TGTGCCAGCAGCCCGGGACTAGCGGGCTCCTACAATGAGCAGTTCTTC. Its translation: CASSPGLAGSYNEQFF.

The J gene is TRBJ1-1, the V gene TRBV18, with D hard to call. Germline V gives CDR1 KGHSH, CDR2 LQKENI. The V end was cut by 5 bases, the J end by 1 base, with 8 bases between. The CDR3 runs to 13 residues. The CDR3, as DNA: TGTGCCAGCTCATTTCGACAGAACACTGAAGCTTTCTTT. Amino acid sequence: CASSFRQNTEAFF.

V is TRBV7-6 and J is TRBJ2-3, with 7 bases that match TRBD1. CDR1 and CDR2 (germline): SGHVS, FNYEAQ. V lost 5 bases, J lost 2 bases, and 7 bases stayed unmatched. This CDR3 region has 15 residues. The CDR3 sequence: CASSRYRGNTDTQYF. CDR3 nucleotides: TGTGCCAGCAGCAGGTACAGGGGAAACACAGATACGCAGTATTTT.

The J gene is TRBJ2-7, the V gene TRBV11-1; 8 positions agree with TRBD1. Germline CDR1 reads SGHAT; CDR2 reads FQDESV (reference sequence). The CDR3 runs to 14 residues. Trimming removed 3 bases from V and 2 bases from J; junction bases left unmatched: 3. The chain's CDR3 is CASSFWTGTYEQYF. In nucleotides, the CDR3 is TGTGCCAGCAGCTTTTGGACAGGGACCTACGAGCAGTACTTC.

The rearrangement links TRBV24-1 to TRBJ2-7; a possible D gene is TRBD2 (5 bases). The CDR3 extends over 13 amino acids. Trimming removed 2 bases at V and 13 bases at J, with 17 bases between. CDR1 and CDR2 from the germline V gene are KGHDR and SFDVKD. CDR3 nucleotides: TGTGCCACCAGTGATTACTCGGGAAGTCTCTTTTACTTC. The encoded protein is CATSDYSGSLFYF.

The chain combines TRBV7-3 with TRBJ2-7; 7 bases line up with TRBD2. J gave up 6 bases and V 6 bases, and 8 bases lay outside the gene matches. This CDR3 is 13 amino acids long. Germline CDR1 is SGHTA and CDR2 is FQGTGA. The chain's CDR3 is CASSPTSVAEQYF. The DNA of the CDR3 is TGTGCCAGCAGTCCTACTAGCGTAGCCGAGCAGTACTTC.

The V and J genes are TRBV7-3 and TRBJ2-3, with D unresolved. Germline CDR1 and CDR2: SGHTA and FQGTGA. There are 13 residues in the CDR3. V lost 8 bases and J 6 bases, leaving 15 bases between the germline ends. DNA of the CDR3: TGTGCCAGCGGTCCTGTCCTCGGGGATACGCAGTATTTT. Encoded protein: CASGPVLGDTQYF.

This chain joins TRBV1 and TRBJ2-1; TRBD2 is taken as the D call from the table, unchecked against the DNA. TRBV1 constitutes a pseudogene. The length of the CDR3 is 16 residues. The chain's CDR3 is CTSSQLPGLAVNEQFF. CDR3 sequence (DNA): TGCACCAGCAGTCAACTGCCGGGACTAGCGGTAAATGAGCAGTTCTTC.

This clone appeared a few times. The chain recombines TRBV18 with TRBJ1-1, with D possibly TRBD1 on 5 matching bases. The V gene's germline CDR1 is KGHSH and CDR2 LQKENI. V lost 3 bases, J lost 1 base, and 6 bases lay in between. This CDR3 comprises 13 residues. In DNA, the CDR3 is TGTGCCAGCTCACCGGACACGAACACTGAAGCTTTCTTT. It codes for CASSPDTNTEAFF.

The V and J genes are TRBV2 and TRBJ2-2; 7 nucleotides align to TRBD2. The CDR3 runs to 16 residues. The germline V gene has CDR1 SNHLY and CDR2 FYNNEI. The CDR3: CWTGGGRPTYTGELFF. The CDR3 DNA reads as TGTTGGACGGGCGGGGGTCGCCCAACTTACACCGGGGAGCTGTTTTTT.

This clone has only one observation. The chain combines TRBV5-1 with TRBJ1-1; D unclear. Germline assignment: CDR1 SGHRS and CDR2 YFSETQ. The CDR3 is 14 amino acids. The V end was cut by 1 base, the J end by 10 bases, with 17 bases between. CDR3 region: CASSLPDSADRAFF. The CDR3 DNA sequence: TGCGCCAGCAGCTTGCCCGACTCCGCCGACCGAGCTTTCTTT.

There are a few counts of this clone. Additional DNA sequences in this sample encode the identical CDR3. The genes are TRBV7-9 and TRBJ1-2; D remains unclear. From germline, CDR1 is SEHNR and CDR2 FQNEAQ (reference sequence). CDR3 length equals 11 residues. Trimming took 5 bases from V and 4 from J, leaving 5 bases between them. DNA of the CDR3: TGTGCCAGCAGCGGAGCCTATGGCTACACCTTC. Protein product: CASSGAYGYTF.

The chain carries TRBV7-8 and TRBJ1-5; 12 positions agree with TRBD1. This CDR3 has 18 residues. Germline lookup yields CDR1 SGHVS and CDR2 FQNEAQ. V trimming: 5 bases; J trimming: 0 bases; junction bases outside the gene matches: 8. The CDR3 reads CASSRGTGGIYSNQPQHF. DNA of the CDR3: TGTGCCAGCAGCCGCGGGACAGGGGGCATATATAGCAATCAGCCCCAGCATTTT.

V gene TRBV13 combines with J gene TRBJ1-4; 7 bases agree with TRBD1. J gave up 4 bases and V 5 bases, and 7 bases lay outside the gene matches. This CDR3 has 15 amino acids. In germline, CDR1 is PRHDT, CDR2 FYEKMQ (reference sequence). The CDR3 sequence: CASSPRQGFNEKLFF. The DNA for the CDR3 is TGTGCCAGCAGCCCAAGACAGGGTTTTAATGAAAAACTGTTTTTT.

V gene TRBV3-1 (or the pseudogene TRBV3-2) combines with J gene TRBJ1-3; D gene ambiguous. Germline V lookup: CDR1 LGHDT, CDR2 YNNKEL (reference sequence). V was shortened by 7 bases and J by 0 bases, with 7 bases between the two germline ends. The CDR3 has 13 amino acids. CDR3 amino acids: CASKFSSGNTIYF. The DNA for the CDR3 is TGTGCCAGCAAATTCTCCTCTGGAAACACCATATATTTT.

The J gene is TRBJ2-6, the V gene TRBV28; TRBD1 matches 9 bases. Germline V lookup: CDR1 MDHEN, CDR2 SYDVKM. Trimming removed 3 bases from V and 2 bases from J; junction bases left unmatched: 2. CDR3 length equals 16 residues. The CDR3 is CASSLGDRAGANVLTF. DNA for the CDR3: TGTGCCAGCAGTTTGGGGGACAGGGCTGGGGCCAACGTCCTGACTTTC. The whole variable domain, remainder taken from reference TRBV28 and TRBJ2-6, is DVKVTQSSRYLVKRTGEKVFLECVQDMDHENMFWYRQDPGLGLRLIYFSYDVKMKEKGDIPEGYSVSREKKERFSLILESASTNQTSMYLCASSLGDRAGANVLTFGAGSRLTVL.

The chain recombines TRBV6-4 with TRBJ1-2; 8 nucleotides align to TRBD1. Germline assignment: CDR1 MRHNA and CDR2 SNTAGT. This CDR3 is built from 14 residues. V dropped 6 bases and J dropped 2; count of bases not matched to a gene: 5. The CDR3: CASREDRGNYGYTF. In nucleotides, the CDR3 is TGTGCCAGCAGAGAAGACAGGGGAAACTATGGCTACACCTTC.

J is TRBJ2-7 and V is TRBV7-6; 8 bases line up with TRBD2. Per germline, CDR1 SGHVS and CDR2 FNYEAQ. There are 17 residues in the CDR3. The V segment lost 5 bases and the J segment 4 bases; nucleotides outside the gene matches: 16. The CDR3 nucleotides are TGTGCCAGCAGCCCCACATTCGGGAGGGCCTCGGGGTACGAGCAGTACTTC. Residues: CASSPTFGRASGYEQYF. Supplemented by reference TRBV7-6 and TRBJ2-7, the full variable domain reads GAGVSQSPRYKVTKRGQDVALRCDPISGHVSLYWYRQALGQGPEFLTYFNYEAQQDKSGLPNDRFSAERPEGSISTLTIQRTEQRDSAMYRCASSPTFGRASGYEQYFGPGTRLTVT.

V usage is TRBV7-2 and J usage is TRBJ1-1, with D possibly TRBD1 on 6 matching bases. This CDR3 spans 13 amino acids. Trimming removed 6 bases at V and 3 bases at J, with 11 bases between. Germline assignment: CDR1 SGHTA and CDR2 FQGNSA. The CDR3 loop reads CASRDSWDTEAFF. CDR3 coding DNA: TGTGCCAGCAGGGACAGTTGGGACACTGAAGCTTTCTTT.

The chain couples TRBV5-1 to TRBJ1-1; TRBD1 aligns across 11 bases. Germline V lookup: CDR1 SGHRS, CDR2 YFSETQ. J lost 3 bases, V lost 5 bases, and 6 bases had no gene match. The CDR3 has 15 amino acids. DNA for the CDR3: TGCGCCAGCAGTTCAGGGACAGGGGGTTACACTGAAGCTTTCTTT. As protein: CASSSGTGGYTEAFF.

The chain employs TRBV2 and TRBJ2-1; TRBD2 agrees at 8 bases. The germline V gene encodes CDR1 SNHLY and CDR2 FYNNEI. Trimming cost V 4 bases and J 4 bases; bases outside gene matches: 6. The CDR3 covers 15 residues. CDR3 sequence: CASSAGGGRYNEQFF. For the CDR3, the DNA is TGTGCCAGCAGTGCGGGCGGGGGGCGTTACAATGAGCAGTTCTTC.

This clone turned up a few times. The CDR3 nucleotides read TGTGCCAGTAGGACAGGGACTTATAGCAATCAGCCCCAGCATTTT. Its protein is CASRTGTYSNQPQHF. The gene calls are TRBV19 and TRBJ1-5; TRBD1 matches 7 bases. J lost 0 bases, V lost 6 bases, and 5 bases had no gene match. Germline V CDR1 and CDR2: LNHDA, SQIVND (reference sequence). This CDR3 region has 15 residues. Together with reference TRBV19 and TRBJ1-5, the CDR3 gives the full variable domain: DGGITQSPKYLFRKEGQNVTLSCEQNLNHDAMYWYRQDPGQGLRLIYYSQIVNDFQKGDIAEGYSVSREKKESFPLTVTSAQKNPTAFYLCASRTGTYSNQPQHFGDGTRLSIL.

The chain has TRBV21-1 and TRBJ1-6. TRBV21-1 is a recognized pseudogene. The CDR3 runs to 13 residues. CDR3 bases: TGTGCCAGCAGCTCCCTGGAGATTAGACCCCTCCACTTT. It is translated as CASSSLEIRPLHF.

The V gene is TRBV5-1, the J gene TRBJ2-7; 14 bases are shared with TRBD2. In germline, CDR1 is SGHRS, CDR2 YFSETQ. After removal of 4 bases from V and 4 bases from J, the junction contained 10 bases not matched to a gene. The CDR3 is made up of 17 amino acids. Here the CDR3 DNA reads TGCGCCAGCAGCCATGGGACTAGCGGGAGATATCAGTACGAGCAGTACTTC. It encodes CASSHGTSGRYQYEQYF.

This chain joins TRBV30 and TRBJ2-1, with 12 bases aligning to TRBD2. Germline V lookup: CDR1 GTSNPN, CDR2 SVGIG (reference sequence). The CDR3 covers 15 residues. V lost 2 bases, J lost 7 bases, and 6 bases stayed unmatched. The DNA for the CDR3 is TGTGCCTGGAGTCAAACTAGCGGGAGGAAAAATGAGCAGTTCTTC. As protein: CAWSQTSGRKNEQFF.

The chain combines TRBV29-1 with TRBJ2-7; TRBD2 matches at 10 bases. The CDR3 has 14 residues. The germline CDR1 and CDR2 sequences are SQVTM and ANQGSEA. V gave up 3 bases and J gave up 4 bases; unmatched junction bases: 6. The CDR3 spells CSVESSGSIYEQYF. CDR3 DNA: TGCAGCGTTGAGTCTAGCGGGAGTATATACGAGCAGTACTTC.

This rearrangement joins TRBV11-1 to TRBJ2-7; TRBD1 aligns across 8 bases. The J segment lost 4 bases and the V segment lost 5 bases, leaving 10 bases of the junction unmatched. This CDR3 is built from 15 residues. Per the germline V gene, CDR1 is SGHAT and CDR2 is FQDESV (reference sequence). Written as DNA, the CDR3 is TGTGCCAGCAGCCCGCGCGCAGGGGGCATTTACGAGCAGTACTTC. The encoded protein is CASSPRAGGIYEQYF.

The V and J genes are TRBV2 and TRBJ1-5; TRBD1 aligns across 10 bases. Germline V CDR1 and CDR2: SNHLY, FYNNEI. Trimming removed 6 bases from V and 4 bases from J; junction bases left unmatched: 6. The CDR3 is 15 amino acids. The DNA for the CDR3 is TGTGCCAGCAGCGAGAGGACAGGGGGGAATCAGCCCCAGCATTTT. It yields the protein CASSERTGGNQPQHF. Using reference TRBV2 and TRBJ1-5 for the parts outside the CDR3, the full variable domain is EPEVTQTPSHQVTQMGQEVILRCVPISNHLYFYWYRQILGQKVEFLVSFYNNEISEKSEIFDDQFSVERPDGSNFTLKIRSTKLEDSAMYFCASSERTGGNQPQHFGDGTRLSIL.

The chain carries TRBV5-1 and TRBJ2-3, with D possibly being TRBD1 (6 bases). Looked up from germline, CDR1 is SGHRS and CDR2 is YFSETQ. The CDR3 has 15 residues. V lost 0 bases and J 1 base, leaving 9 bases between the germline ends. CDR3 residues: CASSLEGERTDTQYF. In DNA form, the CDR3 reads TGCGCCAGCAGCTTGGAGGGGGAGCGCACAGATACGCAGTATTTT.

The chain couples TRBV4-1 to TRBJ2-7, with D possibly matching TRBD1 (6 bases). The V gene lost 0 bases and the J gene lost 6 bases, with 27 bases spanning the gap. This CDR3 has 19 amino acids. CDR1 and CDR2 (germline): MGHRA, YSYEKL. CDR3 nucleotide sequence: TGCGCCAGCAGCCAAGATCTTCAAGGCACCAGGGGCCCCACAGCCGAGCAGTACTTC. Protein: CASSQDLQGTRGPTAEQYF.

In its sample, this clone was seen a few times. V gene TRBV11-2 combines with J gene TRBJ1-4; D call uncertain. The CDR3 is 15 residues long. V was clipped by 1 base and J by 8 bases, with 14 bases between them. In germline, CDR1 is SGHAT, CDR2 FQNNGV. This CDR3 is CASSLGPRAREKLFF. The CDR3 DNA reads as TGTGCCAGCAGCTTAGGGCCGCGGGCGAGGGAAAAACTGTTTTTT. The full variable domain, completed using reference TRBV11-2 and TRBJ1-4, is EAGVAQSPRYKIIEKRQSVAFWCNPISGHATLYWYQQILGQGPKLLIQFQNNGVVDDSQLPKDRFSAERLKGVDSTLKIQPAKLEDSAVYLCASSLGPRAREKLFFGSGTQLSVL.